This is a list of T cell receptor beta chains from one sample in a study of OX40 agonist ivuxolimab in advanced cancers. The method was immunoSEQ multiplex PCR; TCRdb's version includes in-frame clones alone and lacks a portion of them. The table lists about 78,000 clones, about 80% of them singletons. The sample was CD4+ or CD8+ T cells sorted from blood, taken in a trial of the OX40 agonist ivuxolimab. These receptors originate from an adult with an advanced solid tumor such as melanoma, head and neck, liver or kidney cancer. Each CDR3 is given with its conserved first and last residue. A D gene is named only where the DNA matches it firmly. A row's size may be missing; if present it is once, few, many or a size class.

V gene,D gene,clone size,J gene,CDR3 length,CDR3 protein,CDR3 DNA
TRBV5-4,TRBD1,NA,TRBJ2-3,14,CASSATGSTDTQYF,TGTGCCAGCAGCGCGACAGGGAGCACAGATACGCAGTATTTT
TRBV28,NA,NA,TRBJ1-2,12,CASSSLLRGYTF,TGTGCCAGCAGTTCCCTGTTGAGGGGCTACACCTTC
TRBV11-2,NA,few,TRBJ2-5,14,CASSRGQLQETQYF,TGTGCCAGCAGCAGAGGACAGCTCCAAGAGACCCAGTACTTC
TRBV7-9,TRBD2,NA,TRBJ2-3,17,CASSLPLSSGNTDTQYF,TGTGCCAGCAGCTTACCCTTGTCTAGCGGGAATACAGATACGCAGTATTTT
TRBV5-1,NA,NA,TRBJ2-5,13,CASRNQGRETQYF,TGCGCCAGCAGGAATCAGGGACGCGAGACCCAGTACTTC
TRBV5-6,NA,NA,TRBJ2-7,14,CASSLDGMSYEQYF,TGTGCCAGCAGCTTGGACGGGATGAGCTACGAGCAGTACTTC
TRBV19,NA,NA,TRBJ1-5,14,CASRGEGLNQPQHF,TGTGCCAGTAGGGGGGAAGGGCTCAATCAGCCCCAGCATTTT
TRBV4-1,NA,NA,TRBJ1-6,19,CASSQAEGMFRASNSPLHF,TGCGCCAGCAGCCAAGCGGAAGGGATGTTTCGGGCAAGTAATTCACCCCTCCACTTT
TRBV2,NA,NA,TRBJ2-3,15,CASSGGWGTTDTQYF,TGTGCCAGCAGTGGCGGGTGGGGGACCACAGATACGCAGTATTTT
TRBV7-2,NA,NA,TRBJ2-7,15,CASSLSGASRYEQYF,TGTGCCAGCAGCTTAAGCGGTGCCAGTCGCTACGAGCAGTACTTC
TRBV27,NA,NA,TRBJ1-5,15,CASRRGGRENQPQHF,TGTGCCAGCAGGAGGGGGGGGAGGGAGAATCAGCCCCAGCATTTT
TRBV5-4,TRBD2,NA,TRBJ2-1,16,CASSFGGSGNYNEQFF,TGTGCCAGCAGCTTTGGGGGTAGCGGGAACTACAATGAGCAGTTCTTC
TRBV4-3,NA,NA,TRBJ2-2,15,CASSQEVPFGGELFF,TGCGCCAGCAGCCAAGAGGTCCCCTTTGGTGGGGAGCTGTTTTTT
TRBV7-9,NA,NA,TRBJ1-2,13,CASSLQTGYRYTF,TGTGCCAGCAGCTTACAAACAGGGTATCGCTACACCTTC
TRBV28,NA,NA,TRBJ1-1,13,CATDGQLGTEAFF,TGTGCCACAGACGGGCAGCTTGGCACTGAAGCTTTCTTT
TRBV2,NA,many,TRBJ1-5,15,CASSEALSRQEPQHF,TGTGCCAGCAGTGAAGCGCTTTCTCGGCAGGAGCCCCAGCATTTT
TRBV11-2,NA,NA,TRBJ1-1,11,CASMRYAEAFF,TGTGCCAGCATGCGGTATGCTGAAGCTTTCTTT
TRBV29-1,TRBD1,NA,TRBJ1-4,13,CSVQKDRGEKLFF,TGCAGCGTTCAAAAGGACAGGGGGGAAAAACTGTTTTTT
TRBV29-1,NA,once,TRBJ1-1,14,CSVESGRPNTEAFF,TGCAGCGTTGAATCCGGGAGACCGAACACTGAAGCTTTCTTT
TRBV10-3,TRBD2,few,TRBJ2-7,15,CAISNGLAGVVEQYF,TGTGCCATCAGTAACGGACTAGCGGGAGTGGTCGAGCAGTACTTC